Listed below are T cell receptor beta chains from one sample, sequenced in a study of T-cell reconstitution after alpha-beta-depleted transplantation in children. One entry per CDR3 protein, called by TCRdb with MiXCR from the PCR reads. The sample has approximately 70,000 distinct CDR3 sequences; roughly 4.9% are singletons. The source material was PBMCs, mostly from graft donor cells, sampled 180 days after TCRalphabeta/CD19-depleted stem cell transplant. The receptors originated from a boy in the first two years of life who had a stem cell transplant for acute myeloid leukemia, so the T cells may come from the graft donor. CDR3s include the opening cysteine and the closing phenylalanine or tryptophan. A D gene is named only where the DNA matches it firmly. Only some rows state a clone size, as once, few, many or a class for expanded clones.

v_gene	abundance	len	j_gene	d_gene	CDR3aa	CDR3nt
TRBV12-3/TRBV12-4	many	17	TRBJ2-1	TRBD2	CASNLGTSGGIHNEQFF	TGTGCCAGCAACCTAGGGACTAGCGGGGGGATTCACAATGAGCAGTTCTTC
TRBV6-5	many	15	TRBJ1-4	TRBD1	CASSYSGSGGVKLFF	TGTGCCAGCAGTTACTCCGGATCAGGGGGGGTAAAACTGTTTTTT
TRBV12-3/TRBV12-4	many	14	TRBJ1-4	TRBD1	CASSFQGANEKLFF	TGTGCCAGCAGTTTTCAGGGGGCTAATGAAAAACTGTTTTTT
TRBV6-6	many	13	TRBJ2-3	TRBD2	CAIRTSLTDTQYF	TGTGCCATTCGGACTAGCCTCACAGATACGCAGTATTTT
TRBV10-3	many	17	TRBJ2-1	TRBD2	CAISERGLAGGFDEQFF	TGTGCCATCAGTGAACGCGGACTAGCGGGGGGTTTCGATGAGCAGTTCTTC
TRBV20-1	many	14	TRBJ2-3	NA	CSATIGGGTDTQYF	TGCAGTGCTACGATCGGGGGAGGCACAGATACGCAGTATTTT
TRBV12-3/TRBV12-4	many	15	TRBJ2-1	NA	CASIRGGASFNEQFF	TGTGCCAGCATTCGGGGCGGGGCCTCTTTCAATGAGCAGTTCTTC
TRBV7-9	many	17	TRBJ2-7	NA	CASSFLKVEGASYEQYF	TGTGCCAGCAGCTTTCTTAAAGTGGAAGGAGCTTCCTACGAGCAGTACTTC
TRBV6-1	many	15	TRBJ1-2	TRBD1	CASSLTGGDGYGYTF	TGTGCCAGCAGTCTAACAGGGGGCGATGGCTATGGCTACACCTTC
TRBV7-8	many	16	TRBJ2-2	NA	CASSLVRGAGTGELFF	TGTGCCAGCAGCTTAGTAAGGGGGGCAGGAACCGGGGAGCTGTTTTTT
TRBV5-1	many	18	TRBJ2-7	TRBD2	CASSWNRIQRGLSYEQYF	TGCGCCAGCAGCTGGAACAGAATCCAGCGGGGGTTATCCTACGAGCAGTACTTC
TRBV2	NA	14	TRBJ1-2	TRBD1	CASSLGQSAYGYTF	TGTGCCAGCAGTCTGGGACAGTCCGCCTATGGCTACACCTTC
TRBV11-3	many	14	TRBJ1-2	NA	CASSLSGQGYGYTF	TGTGCCAGCAGCTTATCCGGGCAGGGCTATGGCTACACCTTC
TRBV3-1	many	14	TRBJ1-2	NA	CASSIPGQGYGYTF	TGTGCCAGCAGCATACCGGGACAAGGCTATGGCTACACCTTC
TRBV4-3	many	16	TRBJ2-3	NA	CASSQELRWSTDTQYF	TGCGCCAGCAGCCAAGAGCTAAGGTGGAGCACAGATACGCAGTATTTT
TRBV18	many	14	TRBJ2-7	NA	CASSPQTGPYEQYF	TGTGCCAGCTCACCACAGACAGGCCCCTACGAGCAGTACTTC
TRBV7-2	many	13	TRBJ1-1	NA	CASSSVMNTEAFF	TGTGCCAGCAGCTCCGTAATGAACACTGAAGCTTTCTTT
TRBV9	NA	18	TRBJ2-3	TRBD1	CASSVWGPGTGKPDTQYF	TGTGCCAGCAGCGTATGGGGACCGGGGACAGGGAAACCAGATACGCAGTATTTT
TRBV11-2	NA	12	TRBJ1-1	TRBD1	CASGQGAVEAFF	TGTGCCAGTGGACAGGGCGCGGTCGAAGCTTTCTTT
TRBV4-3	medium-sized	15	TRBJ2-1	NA	CASSQEGWDSNEQFF	TGCGCCAGCAGCCAAGAAGGATGGGACTCCAATGAGCAGTTCTTC
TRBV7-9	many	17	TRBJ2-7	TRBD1	CASSLGWPGQGAREQYF	TGTGCCAGCAGCTTAGGGTGGCCGGGACAGGGGGCACGGGAGCAGTACTTC
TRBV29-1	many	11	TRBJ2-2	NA	CSVQSGGELFF	TGCAGCGTTCAATCTGGCGGGGAGCTGTTTTTT
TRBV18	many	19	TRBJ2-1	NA	CASSPRAYSGTISYNEQFF	TGTGCCAGCTCACCAAGGGCCTACTCCGGGACCATATCCTACAATGAGCAGTTCTTC